The T cell receptor (beta chain) described here comes from a study of blood T cell repertoires in COVID-19. Clones were read by immunoSEQ multiplex PCR, and TCRdb kept only the in-frame ones, dropping some. Among more than 65,000 clones listed, over 60% were seen once. This CDR3 is built from 13 residues. Germline assignment: CDR1 SGHTA and CDR2 FQGNSA. The ends lost 5 bases at V and 2 bases at J; junction bases unmatched: 3. The rearrangement joins TRBV7-2 to TRBJ2-7; 7 bases align to TRBD1. Source material: peripheral blood. The TCR originated in a woman at least 80 years old with active or convalescent COVID-19. For the CDR3, the DNA is TGTGCCAGCAGCCCTCAGGGGGCCTACGAGCAGTACTTC. Translating gives CASSPQGAYEQYF.